This T cell receptor (beta chain) was obtained from a study of patients and donors after allogeneic stem cell transplantation. Each CDR3 protein gets one entry after TCRdb re-called the RT-PCR reads with MiXCR. Altogether roughly 180,000 distinct CDR3 sequences are present, 35% to 50% being singletons, with the ten largest covering approximately 30%. The sequence was collected from a human donor who was either an allogeneic HSCT recipient or a stem cell or donor lymphocyte infusion donor (not recorded which). It is not recorded whose cells these are; they may come from a transplant donor. The sample comprised blood, either unsorted or a sorted T cell fraction (not recorded which).

The DNA of the CDR3 is TGCAGTGCTAGTGAGGCTAGCGGCAAAAACATTCAGTACTTC. Protein sequence: CSASEASGKNIQYF. V is TRBV20-1 and J is TRBJ2-4; the match to TRBD2 covers 7 bases. Looked up from germline, CDR1 is DFQATT and CDR2 is SNEGSKA (reference sequence). CDR3 size: 14 residues. V gave up 3 bases and J gave up 3 bases; unmatched junction bases: 5.